What follows are 13 T cell receptor beta chains derived from one specimen sequenced in a study of blood T cells in healthy people across ages. Next came a second PCR, run for about 6 to 12 cycles, which used a sample-barcoded 5' primer along with a J-beta primer mix. TCRdb re-called the 5' RACE reads through MiXCR, storing one row per CDR3 protein. The repertoire holds just over 1 million distinct CDR3 sequences, with 40% to 50% as singletons. The sample was blood. These receptors originate from a woman aged 55-70 years in good health.

The chain combines TRBV6-2 or TRBV6-3 with TRBJ1-2, with D uncertain. Germline values: CDR1 MNHEY, CDR2 SVGEGT. The length of the CDR3 is 12 residues. V gave up 7 bases and J gave up 8 bases, with 14 bases separating them. This CDR3 is CASTDAARGYTF. CDR3 DNA sequence: TGTGCCAGCACCGACGCCGCGCGAGGCTACACCTTC.

The V and J genes are TRBV20-1 and TRBJ2-5, with unresolved D. The germline CDR1 and CDR2 sequences are DFQATT and SNEGSKA (reference sequence). CDR3 length: 13 residues. The germline V and J ends were trimmed by 2 bases and 11 bases, with 18 bases remaining between them. CDR3 coding DNA: TGCAGTGCTAGACAAGGTTCCCTATTAGCTCAGTACTTC. Protein: CSARQGSLLAQYF.

This clonotype came up a few times. The CDR3 reads CASSRDSRYQETQYF. As DNA, the CDR3 is TGTGCCAGCAGCCGGGACAGCAGGTACCAAGAGACCCAGTACTTC. The V gene is TRBV7-8, the J gene TRBJ2-5, with TRBD1 matching 7 bases. Germline lookup yields CDR1 SGHVS and CDR2 FQNEAQ. V lost 5 bases and J lost 0; bases outside the gene matches: 6. The CDR3 runs 15 residues.

This clonotype appeared a few times. The CDR3 coding sequence is TGTGCCAGCAGTGAGACTAGAAATGAGCAGTTCTTC. This translates into CASSETRNEQFF. The chain recombines TRBV2 with TRBJ2-1; tentatively, D is TRBD2 (6 bases). V lost 3 bases to trimming and J lost 7 bases, with 7 bases between them. The germline V gene encodes CDR1 SNHLY and CDR2 FYNNEI. This CDR3 is 12 amino acids long.

The chain couples TRBV5-1 to TRBJ2-4; a possible D gene is TRBD2 (7 bases). This CDR3 comprises 14 residues. V shed 1 base and J shed 7 bases, with 12 bases lying between them. The germline gives CDR1 SGHRS, CDR2 YFSETQ. DNA of the CDR3: TGCGCCAGCAGCTTGAGGGGGGGGAGGAACATTCAGTACTTC. Its protein is CASSLRGGRNIQYF.

For the CDR3, the DNA is TGCAGCGTGGCCCCCGGGGTTGGTCAGCCCCAGCATTTT. It translates to CSVAPGVGQPQHF. The chain joins TRBV29-1 to TRBJ1-5; D is ambiguous. The CDR3 sequence is 13 residues long. Trimming stripped 6 bases from V and 6 bases from J, with 15 bases between. Germline V gene sequence: CDR1 SQVTM, CDR2 ANQGSEA.

The chain has TRBV4-3 and TRBJ2-7; 10 nucleotides align to TRBD1. This CDR3 is 15 amino acids long. Germline V CDR1 and CDR2: LGHNA, YSLEER. With 1 base clipped from V and 5 bases from J, the junction kept 5 bases outside the gene matches. The CDR3 protein is CASSQGQGASDEQYF. As DNA, the CDR3 is TGCGCCAGCAGCCAAGGACAGGGGGCGTCTGACGAGCAGTACTTC.

V usage is TRBV2 and J usage is TRBJ2-1; TRBD1 or TRBD2 may be the D gene (5 bases each). V was trimmed by 4 bases and J by 4 bases, leaving 11 bases between them. Germline V gene data show CDR1 as SNHLY and CDR2 as FYNNEI. This CDR3 comprises 14 residues. This chain's CDR3 is CASSVGTVYNEQFF. The CDR3 DNA follows: TGTGCCAGCAGTGTCGGGACGGTTTACAATGAGCAGTTCTTC.

For this clonotype: This may be a read error: a much more frequent sequence differs by one nucleotide. The chain employs TRBV5-8 and TRBJ1-2, with D possibly TRBD1 on 5 matching bases. CDR1 and CDR2 (germline): SGHTS, YDEGEE. This CDR3 has 13 residues. V lost 3 bases and J 2 bases, leaving 8 bases between the germline ends. For the CDR3, the DNA is TGTGCCAGCAGCTGTGACAGCAACTATGGCTACACCTTC. Its translation is CASSCDSNYGYTF.

About this clonotype: This may be a read error: a much more frequent sequence differs by one nucleotide. The chain uses TRBV6-5 and TRBJ2-7; TRBD2 might be the D (5 bases). The V end was cut by 2 bases, the J end by 12 bases, with 20 bases between. The germline V gene encodes CDR1 MNHEY and CDR2 SVGAGI. The CDR3 is 14 amino acids. DNA for the CDR3: TGTGCCAGCAGTTACGCGGCTCTTAGGGAGACCCGGTACTTC. Encoded protein: CASSYAALRETRYF.

This clonotype was counted between two and nine times. This chain connects TRBV27 to TRBJ2-1, with TRBD2 matching over 9 bases. V lost 6 bases, J lost 2 bases, and 8 bases stayed unmatched. Germline V gene lookup returns CDR1 MNHEY and CDR2 SMNVEV (reference sequence). The CDR3 loop spans 16 amino acids. The CDR3 loop is CASSELSGSTYNEQFF. The CDR3 coding sequence is TGTGCCAGCAGCGAACTTAGCGGGAGTACCTACAATGAGCAGTTCTTC.

Notes on this clonotype: Germline and junction disagree at one end, which may indicate a read error. J is TRBJ2-7 and V is TRBV10-3; maybe TRBD2 (5 bases). The CDR3 spans 12 residues. The germline V gene encodes CDR1 ENHRY and CDR2 SYGVKD. CDR3 sequence reads: CAIRTLVNEQHF. The CDR3 DNA reads TGTGCCATCAGAACACTAGTGAACGAGCAGCACTTC.

V usage is TRBV7-8 and J usage is TRBJ2-7; D is undetermined. The CDR3 has 14 residues. Per the germline V gene, CDR1 is SGHVS and CDR2 is FQNEAQ. Trimming shortened V by 1 base and J by 5 bases, and 12 bases separated the two germline ends. The CDR3 region has the DNA TGTGCCAGCAGCTTAGGTTCCCACATGGACGAGCAGTACTTC. Residues: CASSLGSHMDEQYF.